The T cell receptor (beta chain) described here comes from a study of OX40 agonist ivuxolimab in advanced cancers. Study overall: 30% to 40% of patients had received prior checkpoint inhibitor therapy. Partial responses were achieved by three patients, one with hepatocellular carcinoma and two with cutaneous melanoma.

The repertoire was sequenced with immunoSEQ multiplex PCR; TCRdb's copy has only in-frame clones and lacks some. The sample yields about 45,000 clones, more than 75% seen once. The CDR3 spans 16 residues. CDR1 and CDR2 (germline): LNHDA, SQIVND (reference sequence). The V gene lost 4 bases and the J gene lost 0 bases, with 14 bases spanning the gap. The V gene is TRBV19, the J gene TRBJ2-3, with D possibly matching TRBD2 (6 bases). This clonotype was sampled from an adult with an advanced solid tumor such as melanoma, head and neck, liver or kidney cancer. Sequencing used CD4+ or CD8+ T cells sorted from blood, obtained in a trial of the OX40 agonist ivuxolimab. The CDR3 DNA is TGTGCCAGTAGTAATCCCGTCGGGACTAGCACAGATACGCAGTATTTT. Protein sequence: CASSNPVGTSTDTQYF.